These 27 T cell receptor beta chains came from one sample sequenced in a study of identical twins. TCRdb re-called the 5' RACE reads through MiXCR, storing one row per CDR3 protein. The repertoire includes approximately 600,000 distinct CDR3 sequences, 9.5% to 10% of them detected once, and around 3.2% sits in the top ten. These same records also appear under a second study, on yellow fever vaccine responses in identical twins.

The sample consisted of PBMCs. These receptor sequences come from a woman aged 18-30 years in good health.

This clonotype was recorded at least ten times. V and J are TRBV12-3 or TRBV12-4 and TRBJ2-7, with D perhaps TRBD1 (6 bases). The V end was cut by 3 bases, the J end by 0 bases, with 9 bases between. The CDR3 is made up of 14 amino acids. The CDR3 spells CASSFTGSSYEQYF. The CDR3 nucleotides read TGTGCCAGCAGTTTTACAGGGAGCTCCTACGAGCAGTACTTC.

Many counts were recorded for this clonotype. This chain connects TRBV5-1 to TRBJ2-1; D gene uncertain. The CDR3 is 14 residues long. The germline V and J ends were trimmed by 4 bases and 2 bases, with 10 bases remaining between them. CDR1 is SGHRS and CDR2 is YFSETQ in the germline V gene. The CDR3 protein is CASSDPRAYNEQFF. The CDR3 coding sequence is TGCGCCAGCAGCGATCCACGGGCCTACAATGAGCAGTTCTTC.

This clonotype showed up just a few times. V gene TRBV15 combines with J gene TRBJ1-1, with TRBD1 as a possible D gene (5 bases). The CDR3 runs 13 residues. CDR1 is LNHNV, CDR2 YYDKDF, per germline (reference sequence). V lost 5 bases and J lost 5, with 12 bases in between. The CDR3 DNA reads as TGTGCCACCAGCGGGGGGGTTGGGACTGAAGCTTTCTTT. Its translation: CATSGGVGTEAFF.

This clonotype was counted at least ten times. The V and J genes are TRBV24-1 and TRBJ2-3; 7 bases align to TRBD1. This CDR3 region has 16 residues. Germline V gene lookup returns CDR1 KGHDR and CDR2 SFDVKD. V lost 4 bases and J lost 4; bases outside the gene matches: 10. The CDR3 bases are TGTGCCACCAGTGACTTAGGACAGGACAGTTCAGATACGCAGTATTTT. It specifies CATSDLGQDSSDTQYF.

The chain couples TRBV29-1 to TRBJ1-3; weak D call: TRBD1 (6 bases). The germline gives CDR1 SQVTM, CDR2 ANQGSEA. CDR3 size: 14 residues. Trimming shortened V by 2 bases and J by 6 bases, and 14 bases separated the two germline ends. The CDR3 coding sequence is TGCAGCGTTGAAACACCACAGGGCAAAAACACCATATATTTT. Translation: CSVETPQGKNTIYF.

This clonotype was counted many times. This rearrangement joins TRBV4-3 to TRBJ2-3, with TRBD1 matching over 7 bases. Germline V gene data show CDR1 as LGHNA and CDR2 as YSLEER. The CDR3 runs to 15 residues. V dropped 1 base and J dropped 4; count of bases not matched to a gene: 5. As DNA, the CDR3 is TGCGCCAGCAGCCAAGCTACAGGGGTACCAGATACGCAGTATTTT. As protein: CASSQATGVPDTQYF.

This sequence joins TRBV7-6 and TRBJ2-7, with 9 bases matching TRBD2. The CDR3 is 17 amino acids. The trim removed 5 bases at V and 0 bases at J, leaving 11 bases unmatched. Per the germline V gene, CDR1 is SGHVS and CDR2 is FNYEAQ. CDR3 coding DNA: TGTGCCAGCAGCATCTACGAGGGGACTAGCTCCTCCTACGAGCAGTACTTC. Encoded protein: CASSIYEGTSSSYEQYF.

This clonotype was counted many times. The V gene is TRBV25-1, the J gene TRBJ2-5, with D uncertain. This CDR3 has 13 residues. CDR1 is MGHDK and CDR2 is SYGVNS in the germline V gene. V was clipped by 5 bases and J by 3 bases, with 10 bases between them. CDR3 in amino acids: CASSHPNEETQYF. The CDR3 DNA sequence: TGTGCCAGCAGTCACCCGAATGAAGAGACCCAGTACTTC. Full variable domain (missing parts from reference TRBV25-1 and TRBJ2-5): EADIYQTPRYLVIGTGKKITLECSQTMGHDKMYWYQQDPGMELHLIHYSYGVNSTEKGDLSSESTVSRIRTEHFPLTLESARPSHTSQYLCASSHPNEETQYFGPGTRLLVL.

This clonotype was detected many times. The chain uses TRBV29-1 and TRBJ2-1; D not certain. Germline V gene lookup returns CDR1 SQVTM and CDR2 ANQGSEA. Trimming left V 4 bases short and J 4 bases short, with 8 bases between. CDR3 size: 12 residues. The CDR3 sequence is CSVGQVYNEQFF. Here the CDR3 DNA reads TGCAGCGTTGGGCAGGTTTACAATGAGCAGTTCTTC.

The chain carries TRBV30 and TRBJ2-2, with unresolved D. From germline, CDR1 is GTSNPN and CDR2 SVGIG (reference sequence). This CDR3 spans 14 amino acids. V was clipped by 5 bases and J by 2 bases, with 12 bases between them. The CDR3 loop reads CAWLGSFNTGELFF. In nucleotides, the CDR3 is TGTGCCTGGTTGGGAAGCTTCAACACCGGGGAGCTGTTTTTT.

This clonotype has ten or more counts. The V and J genes are TRBV4-3 and TRBJ1-1; 9 bases line up with TRBD1. There are 15 residues in the CDR3. Germline assignment: CDR1 LGHNA and CDR2 YSLEER. With 3 bases clipped from V and 4 bases from J, the junction kept 6 bases outside the gene matches. The CDR3 loop is CASSHMTGGFTEAFF. The CDR3, as DNA: TGCGCCAGCAGCCATATGACAGGGGGATTCACTGAAGCTTTCTTT.

This sequence joins TRBV12-3 or TRBV12-4 and TRBJ2-7; the D gene is possibly TRBD1 (5 bases). Trimming shortened V by 4 bases and J by 0 bases, and 13 bases separated the two germline ends. The CDR3 extends over 15 amino acids. The CDR3 nucleotides read TGTGCCAGCAGTTCACAGGCGCAAGTCTCCTACGAGCAGTACTTC. Its protein is CASSSQAQVSYEQYF.

At least ten counts were recorded for this clonotype. This rearrangement joins TRBV10-3 to TRBJ2-1, with unresolved D. The CDR3 loop spans 11 amino acids. With 6 bases removed from V and 6 bases from J, the gap between germline ends came to 6 bases. Germline lookup yields CDR1 ENHRY and CDR2 SYGVKD. CDR3: CAIRGPNEQFF. CDR3 nucleotides: TGTGCCATCAGAGGCCCCAATGAGCAGTTCTTC.

This clonotype has more than one count but fewer than ten. The J gene is TRBJ2-7, the V gene TRBV11-3, with 8 positions matching TRBD1. This CDR3 has 15 amino acids. Looked up from germline, CDR1 is SGHNT and CDR2 is YENEEA. V lost 6 bases to trimming and J lost 0 bases; unmatched junction nucleotides: 7. Here the CDR3 reads CASSYTTGASYEQYF. For the CDR3, the DNA is TGTGCCAGCAGTTATACGACAGGGGCCTCCTACGAGCAGTACTTC.

The chain couples TRBV7-9 to TRBJ1-4; 7 nucleotides line up with TRBD1. Germline CDR1 SEHNR, CDR2 FQNEAQ (reference sequence). The CDR3 consists of 16 residues. Trimming took 2 bases from V and 1 from J; bases not matched to a gene: 4. CDR3 DNA sequence: TGTGCCAGCAGCTTATGGTCAGGGGGAACTAATGAAAAACTGTTTTTT. It codes for CASSLWSGGTNEKLFF.

The V call is TRBV7-9, the J call TRBJ2-1; possible D gene TRBD2, 6 bases. Germline-derived CDR1 and CDR2 are SEHNR and FQNEAQ (reference sequence). The CDR3 is 17 residues long. V lost 5 bases and J lost 2, with 19 bases in between. DNA for the CDR3: TGTGCCAGCAGCCCATCCCCGCGGGGAGCCCCCTACAATGAGCAGTTCTTC. Translated: CASSPSPRGAPYNEQFF.

This clonotype has a count of ten or more. The genes are TRBV7-2 and TRBJ1-5; 7 nucleotides line up with TRBD1. This CDR3 has 15 amino acids. Per germline, CDR1 SGHTA and CDR2 FQGNSA. V was clipped by 6 bases and J by 0 bases; unmatched bases: 5. CDR3 sequence reads: CASRSTGSSNQPQHF. CDR3 DNA: TGTGCCAGCAGATCGACAGGGTCTAGCAATCAGCCCCAGCATTTT.

This clonotype was counted between two and nine times. The rearrangement links TRBV6-5 to TRBJ2-3, with D unresolved. Germline V gene lookup returns CDR1 MNHEY and CDR2 SVGAGI. The CDR3 extends over 16 amino acids. V was cut by 0 bases and J by 0 bases, with 10 bases left in between. The DNA for the CDR3 is TGTGCCAGCAGTTACTCCGGACCTATCAGCACAGATACGCAGTATTTT. Its protein is CASSYSGPISTDTQYF.

This chain links TRBV20-1 with TRBJ1-3; TRBD1 is a possible D gene (5 bases). Germline values: CDR1 DFQATT, CDR2 SNEGSKA (reference sequence). Trimming removed 1 base from V and 0 bases from J, with 7 bases in between. CDR3 length: 14 amino acids. The CDR3 loop reads CSARAGHSGNTIYF. Written as DNA, the CDR3 is TGCAGTGCTAGAGCTGGACACTCTGGAAACACCATATATTTT.

About this clonotype: This sequence may be a read error, since a much larger clone differs from it by one base. J is TRBJ2-2 and V is TRBV10-3; unclear D gene. Per the germline V gene, CDR1 is ENHRY and CDR2 is SYGVKD. This CDR3 contains 14 residues. The CDR3 protein is CGITQGTNTGELFF. The DNA for the CDR3 is TGTGGCATCACACAAGGGACGAACACCGGGGAGCTGTTTTTT.

This CDR3 is CASKHTGVITEAFF. The CDR3 bases are TGTGCCAGCAAACACACAGGGGTGATAACTGAAGCTTTCTTT. The rearrangement joins TRBV27 to TRBJ1-1; 7 bases line up with TRBD1. This CDR3 comprises 14 residues. Germline assignment: CDR1 MNHEY and CDR2 SMNVEV (reference sequence). The V and J ends lost 7 bases and 5 bases, in that order; junction bases with no gene match: 10.

This clonotype was detected a few times. The chain is built from TRBV20-1 and TRBJ2-7, with TRBD2 matching 9 bases. Germline V gives CDR1 DFQATT, CDR2 SNEGSKA (reference sequence). This CDR3 spans 15 amino acids. V was clipped by 0 bases and J by 6 bases; unmatched bases: 9. The CDR3 region has the DNA TGCAGTGCTAGAGATTCGGCGCGGGAGGGTAGCGAGCAGTACTTC. Amino acids: CSARDSAREGSEQYF.

The chain employs TRBV5-1 and TRBJ1-1; D is undetermined. V lost 0 bases and J lost 1, with 10 bases in between. CDR1 is SGHRS and CDR2 is YFSETQ in the germline V gene. The CDR3 has 15 amino acids. CDR3 nucleotide sequence: TGCGCCAGCAGCTTGGAAGGACCGCGGAACACTGAAGCTTTCTTT. Translation gives CASSLEGPRNTEAFF.

This clonotype was counted at least ten times. This chain uses TRBV25-1 with TRBJ2-1; 7 bases match TRBD2. J was trimmed by 7 bases and V by 3 bases; bases with no gene match: 3. This CDR3 comprises 13 residues. Germline V gives CDR1 MGHDK, CDR2 SYGVNS. The CDR3 is CASSEWGGNEQFF. As DNA, the CDR3 is TGTGCCAGCAGTGAGTGGGGAGGGAATGAGCAGTTCTTC.

This chain links TRBV3-1 with TRBJ2-5, with 10 bases identical to TRBD2. This CDR3 has 18 amino acids. The V and J ends lost 1 base and 4 bases, in that order; junction bases with no gene match: 12. Germline values: CDR1 LGHDT, CDR2 YNNKEL (reference sequence). Here the CDR3 DNA reads TGTGCCAGCAGCCAAGGATCAAGCGGGGGGGCCTTAAGAGAGACCCAGTACTTC. It codes for CASSQGSSGGALRETQYF.

In this sample, this clonotype turned up many times. The chain carries TRBV3-1 and TRBJ1-5; D not certain. CDR1 and CDR2 (germline): LGHDT, YNNKEL (reference sequence). Trimming left V 0 bases short and J 1 base short, with 7 bases between. This CDR3 is built from 15 residues. CDR3 nucleotide sequence: TGTGCCAGCAGCCAAGATCTAGGGAGCAATCAGCCCCAGCATTTT. Residues: CASSQDLGSNQPQHF.

This clonotype was detected ten times or more. The chain couples TRBV12-3 or TRBV12-4 to TRBJ2-3; D perhaps matches TRBD1 (5 bases). This CDR3 spans 15 amino acids. Trimming pared 6 bases from V and 1 base from J, leaving 14 bases between. The CDR3 nucleotides are TGTGCCAGCAGCGAAGACAGACCAGGCACAGATACGCAGTATTTT. Its translation: CASSEDRPGTDTQYF.